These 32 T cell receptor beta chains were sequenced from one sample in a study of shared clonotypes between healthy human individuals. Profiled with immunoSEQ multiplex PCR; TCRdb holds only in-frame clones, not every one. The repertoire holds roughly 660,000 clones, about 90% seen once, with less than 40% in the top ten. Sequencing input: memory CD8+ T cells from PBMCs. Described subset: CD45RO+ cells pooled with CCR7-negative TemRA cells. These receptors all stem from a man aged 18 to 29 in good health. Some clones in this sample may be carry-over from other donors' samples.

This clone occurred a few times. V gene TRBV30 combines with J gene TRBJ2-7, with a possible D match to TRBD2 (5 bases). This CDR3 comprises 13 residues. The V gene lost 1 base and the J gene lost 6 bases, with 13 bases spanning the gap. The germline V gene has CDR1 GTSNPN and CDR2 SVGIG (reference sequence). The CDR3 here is CAWSGSDPAEQYF. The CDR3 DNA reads TGTGCCTGGAGTGGTAGCGACCCCGCCGAGCAGTACTTC.

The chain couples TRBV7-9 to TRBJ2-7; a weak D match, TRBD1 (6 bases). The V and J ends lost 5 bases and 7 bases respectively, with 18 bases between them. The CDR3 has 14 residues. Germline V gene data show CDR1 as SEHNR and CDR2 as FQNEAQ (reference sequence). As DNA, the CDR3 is TGTGCCAGCAGCCCCCGGGACATAGTTTCAGAGCAGTACTTC. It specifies CASSPRDIVSEQYF.

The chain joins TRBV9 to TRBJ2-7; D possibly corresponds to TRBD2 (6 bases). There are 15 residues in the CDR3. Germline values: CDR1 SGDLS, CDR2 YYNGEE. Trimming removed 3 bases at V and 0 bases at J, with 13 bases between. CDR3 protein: CASSAVGGGSYEQYF. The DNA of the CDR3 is TGTGCCAGCAGCGCCGTGGGGGGAGGCTCCTACGAGCAGTACTTC. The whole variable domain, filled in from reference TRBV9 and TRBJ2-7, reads DSGVTQTPKHLITATGQRVTLRCSPRSGDLSVYWYQQSLDQGLQFLIQYYNGEERAKGNILERFSAQQFPDLHSELNLSSLELGDSALYFCASSAVGGGSYEQYFGPGTRLTVT.

The CDR3 loop is CASSLYRGLGQPQHF. In DNA, the CDR3 is TGTGCCAGCAGTTTATACAGGGGGCTCGGTCAGCCCCAGCATTTT. The chain is built from TRBV27 and TRBJ1-5; TRBD1 matches 9 bases. The J segment lost 6 bases and the V segment lost 1 base, leaving 4 bases of the junction unmatched. The CDR3 length is 15 residues. Germline values: CDR1 MNHEY, CDR2 SMNVEV (reference sequence).

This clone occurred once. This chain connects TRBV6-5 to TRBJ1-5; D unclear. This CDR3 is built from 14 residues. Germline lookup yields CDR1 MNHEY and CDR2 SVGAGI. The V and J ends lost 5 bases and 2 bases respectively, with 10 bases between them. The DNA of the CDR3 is TGTGCCAGCAGTCTTAGTGGGGGCAATCAGCCCCAGCATTTT. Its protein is CASSLSGGNQPQHF.

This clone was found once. The CDR3: CASSLVGRGGTEAFF. The CDR3 bases are TGTGCCAGCAGCTTAGTAGGGAGGGGCGGCACTGAAGCTTTCTTT. V usage is TRBV7-2 and J usage is TRBJ1-1; a possible D gene is TRBD1 (5 bases). Germline V gene sequence: CDR1 SGHTA, CDR2 FQGNSA. The germline V and J ends were trimmed by 1 base and 4 bases, with 13 bases remaining between them. This CDR3 has 15 amino acids.

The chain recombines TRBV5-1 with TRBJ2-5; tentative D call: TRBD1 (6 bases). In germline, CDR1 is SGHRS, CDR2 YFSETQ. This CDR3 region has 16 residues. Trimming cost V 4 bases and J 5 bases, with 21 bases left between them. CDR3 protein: CASSQTLSTGRETQYF. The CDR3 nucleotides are TGCGCCAGCAGCCAAACACTTTCGACAGGTCGGGAGACCCAGTACTTC.

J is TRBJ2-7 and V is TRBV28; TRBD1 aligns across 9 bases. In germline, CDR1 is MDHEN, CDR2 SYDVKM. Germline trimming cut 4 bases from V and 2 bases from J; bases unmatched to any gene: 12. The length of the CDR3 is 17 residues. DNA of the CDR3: TGTGCCAGCAGTTACCCTGCGACAGGGGGAAGTACCTACGAGCAGTACTTC. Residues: CASSYPATGGSTYEQYF.

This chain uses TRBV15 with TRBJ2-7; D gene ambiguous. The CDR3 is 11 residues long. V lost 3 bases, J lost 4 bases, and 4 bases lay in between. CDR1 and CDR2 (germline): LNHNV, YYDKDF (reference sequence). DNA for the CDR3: TGTGCCACCAGCAGGGGGTACGAGCAGTACTTC. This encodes CATSRGYEQYF.

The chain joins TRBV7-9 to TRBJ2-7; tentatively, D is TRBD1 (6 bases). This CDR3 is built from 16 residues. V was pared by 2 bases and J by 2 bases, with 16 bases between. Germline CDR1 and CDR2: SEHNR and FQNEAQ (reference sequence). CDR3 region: CASSLSGLGQTYEQYF. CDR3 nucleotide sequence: TGTGCCAGCAGCTTATCCGGTCTGGGACAAACCTACGAGCAGTACTTC.

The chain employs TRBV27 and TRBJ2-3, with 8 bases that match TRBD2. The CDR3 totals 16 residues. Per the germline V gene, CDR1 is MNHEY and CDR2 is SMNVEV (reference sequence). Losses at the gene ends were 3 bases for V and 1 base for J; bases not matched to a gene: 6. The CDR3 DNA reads TGTGCCAGCAGTTTCGGGGGACTAGTCGGCACAGATACGCAGTATTTT. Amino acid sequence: CASSFGGLVGTDTQYF.

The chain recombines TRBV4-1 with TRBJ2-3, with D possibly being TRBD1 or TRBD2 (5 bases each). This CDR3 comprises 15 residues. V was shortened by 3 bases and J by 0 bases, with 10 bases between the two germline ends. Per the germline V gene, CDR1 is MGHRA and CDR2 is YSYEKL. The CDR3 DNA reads TGCGCCAGCAGCCAGAGGGGTTCTAGCACAGATACGCAGTATTTT. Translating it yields CASSQRGSSTDTQYF.

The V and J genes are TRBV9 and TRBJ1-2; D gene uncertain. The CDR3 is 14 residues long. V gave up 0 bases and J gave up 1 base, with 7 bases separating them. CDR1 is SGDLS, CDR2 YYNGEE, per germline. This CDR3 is CASSVAIGNYGYTF. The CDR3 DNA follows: TGTGCCAGCAGCGTAGCTATCGGTAACTATGGCTACACCTTC.

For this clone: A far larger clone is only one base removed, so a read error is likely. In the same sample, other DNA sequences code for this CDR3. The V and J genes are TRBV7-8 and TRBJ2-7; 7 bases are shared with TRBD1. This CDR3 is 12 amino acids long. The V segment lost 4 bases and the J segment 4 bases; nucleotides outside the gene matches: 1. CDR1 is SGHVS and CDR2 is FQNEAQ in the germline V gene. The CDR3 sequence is CASSSGQYEQYF. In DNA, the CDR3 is TGTGCCAGCAGCTCGGGACAGTACGAGCAGTACTTC.

The CDR3 DNA reads as TGTGCCAGCAGCTTATTTTCCTACCGGAGCCCCCCCACTGAAGCTTTCTTT. This sequence encodes CASSLFSYRSPPTEAFF. The V and J genes are TRBV11-2 and TRBJ1-1, with D uncertain. Between the trimmed V and J ends, which lost 2 bases and 4 bases, there was a span of 20 bases. Germline CDR1 SGHAT, CDR2 FQNNGV. This CDR3 spans 17 amino acids.

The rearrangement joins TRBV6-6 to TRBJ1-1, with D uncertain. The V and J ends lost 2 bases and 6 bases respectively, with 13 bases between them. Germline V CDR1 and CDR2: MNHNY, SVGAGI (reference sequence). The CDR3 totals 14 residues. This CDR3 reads CASSYLGRIPEAFF. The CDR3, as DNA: TGTGCCAGCAGTTACCTTGGAAGGATCCCTGAAGCTTTCTTT.

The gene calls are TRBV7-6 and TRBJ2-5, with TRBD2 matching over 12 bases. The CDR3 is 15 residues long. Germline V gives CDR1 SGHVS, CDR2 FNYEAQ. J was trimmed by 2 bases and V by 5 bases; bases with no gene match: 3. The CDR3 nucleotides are TGTGCCAGCAGCGTCGGACTAGCGGGACAAGAGACCCAGTACTTC. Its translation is CASSVGLAGQETQYF.

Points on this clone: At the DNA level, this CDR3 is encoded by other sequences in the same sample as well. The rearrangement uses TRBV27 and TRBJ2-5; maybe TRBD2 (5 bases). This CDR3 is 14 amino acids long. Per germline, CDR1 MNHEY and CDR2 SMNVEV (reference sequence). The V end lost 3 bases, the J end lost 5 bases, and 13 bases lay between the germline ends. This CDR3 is CASSLLGAGETQYF. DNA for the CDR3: TGTGCCAGCAGTTTGTTGGGCGCGGGCGAGACCCAGTACTTC.

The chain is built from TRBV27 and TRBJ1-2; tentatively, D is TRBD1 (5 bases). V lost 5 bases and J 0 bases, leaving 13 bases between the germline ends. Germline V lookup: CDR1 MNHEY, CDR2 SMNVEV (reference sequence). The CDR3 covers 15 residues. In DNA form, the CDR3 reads TGTGCCAGCAGTACCCGGGGGACTTCTAACTATGGCTACACCTTC. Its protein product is CASSTRGTSNYGYTF.

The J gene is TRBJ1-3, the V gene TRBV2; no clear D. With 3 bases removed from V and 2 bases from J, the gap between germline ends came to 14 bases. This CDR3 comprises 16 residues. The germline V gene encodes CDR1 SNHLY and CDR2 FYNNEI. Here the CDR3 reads CASSDPPQSAGNTIYF. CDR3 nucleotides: TGTGCCAGCAGTGACCCTCCCCAGTCTGCTGGAAACACCATATATTTT. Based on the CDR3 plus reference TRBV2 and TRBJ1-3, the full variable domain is EPEVTQTPSHQVTQMGQEVILRCVPISNHLYFYWYRQILGQKVEFLVSFYNNEISEKSEIFDDQFSVERPDGSNFTLKIRSTKLEDSAMYFCASSDPPQSAGNTIYFGEGSWLTVV.

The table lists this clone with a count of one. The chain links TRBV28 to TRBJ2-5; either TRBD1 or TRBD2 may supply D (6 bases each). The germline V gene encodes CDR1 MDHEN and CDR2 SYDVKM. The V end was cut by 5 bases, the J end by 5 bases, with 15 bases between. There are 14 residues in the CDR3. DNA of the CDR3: TGTGCCAGCAGTGTGAGTTTAGGGGGGGAGACCCAGTACTTC. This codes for CASSVSLGGETQYF.

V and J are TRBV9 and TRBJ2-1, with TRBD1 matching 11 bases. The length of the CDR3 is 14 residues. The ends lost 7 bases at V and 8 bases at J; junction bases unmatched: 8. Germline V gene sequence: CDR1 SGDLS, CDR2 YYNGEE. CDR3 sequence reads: CASSGTGGFHEQFF. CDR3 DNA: TGTGCCAGCTCCGGGACAGGGGGTTTCCATGAGCAGTTCTTC.

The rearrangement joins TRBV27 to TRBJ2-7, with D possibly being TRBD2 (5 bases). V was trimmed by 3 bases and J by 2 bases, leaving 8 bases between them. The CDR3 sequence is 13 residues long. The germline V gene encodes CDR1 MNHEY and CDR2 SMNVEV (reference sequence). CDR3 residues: CASSFLAPYEQYF. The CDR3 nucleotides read TGTGCCAGCAGTTTTCTAGCTCCCTACGAGCAGTACTTC.

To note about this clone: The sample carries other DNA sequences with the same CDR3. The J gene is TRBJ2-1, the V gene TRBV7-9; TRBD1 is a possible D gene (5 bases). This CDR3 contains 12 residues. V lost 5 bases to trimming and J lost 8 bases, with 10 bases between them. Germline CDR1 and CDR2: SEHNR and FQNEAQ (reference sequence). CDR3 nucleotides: TGTGCCAGCAGCCTAGGGGTCGATGAGCAGTTCTTC. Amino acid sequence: CASSLGVDEQFF.

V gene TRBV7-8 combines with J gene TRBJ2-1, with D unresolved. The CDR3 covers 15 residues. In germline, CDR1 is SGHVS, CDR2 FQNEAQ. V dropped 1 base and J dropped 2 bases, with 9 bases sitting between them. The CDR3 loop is CASSLGATPYNEQFF. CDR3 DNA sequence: TGTGCCAGCAGCTTAGGAGCTACCCCCTACAATGAGCAGTTCTTC.

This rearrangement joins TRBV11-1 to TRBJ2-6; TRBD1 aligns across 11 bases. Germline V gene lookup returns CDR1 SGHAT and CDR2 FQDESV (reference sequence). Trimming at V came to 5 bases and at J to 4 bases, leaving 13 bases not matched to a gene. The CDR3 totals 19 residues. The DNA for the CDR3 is TGTGCCAGCAGCGCCATCCCGGGACAGGGGGAGAAGGGGGCCAACGTCCTGACTTTC. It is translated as CASSAIPGQGEKGANVLTF.

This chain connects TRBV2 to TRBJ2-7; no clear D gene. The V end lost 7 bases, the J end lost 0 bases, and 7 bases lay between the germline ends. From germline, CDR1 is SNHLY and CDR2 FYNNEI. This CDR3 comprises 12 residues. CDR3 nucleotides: TGTGCCAGCACAACGGGCTCCTACGAGCAGTACTTC. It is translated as CASTTGSYEQYF.

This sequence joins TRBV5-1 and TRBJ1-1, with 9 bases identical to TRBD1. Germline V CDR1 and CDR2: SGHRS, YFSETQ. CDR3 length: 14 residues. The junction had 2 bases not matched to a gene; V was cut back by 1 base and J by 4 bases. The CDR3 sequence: CASSLTGGGTEAFF. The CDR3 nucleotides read TGCGCCAGCAGCTTGACAGGGGGCGGCACTGAAGCTTTCTTT.

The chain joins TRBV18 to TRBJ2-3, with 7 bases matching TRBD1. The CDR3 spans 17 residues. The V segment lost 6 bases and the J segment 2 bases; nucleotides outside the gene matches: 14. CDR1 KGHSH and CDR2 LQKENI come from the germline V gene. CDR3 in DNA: TGTGCCAGCTCCCTCAAGGACAGGCCTGGGACCACAGATACGCAGTATTTT. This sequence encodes CASSLKDRPGTTDTQYF. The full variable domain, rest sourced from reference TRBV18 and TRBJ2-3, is NAGVMQNPRHLVRRRGQEARLRCSPMKGHSHVYWYRQLPEEGLKFMVYLQKENIIDESGMPKERFSAEFPKEGPSILRIQQVVRGDSAAYFCASSLKDRPGTTDTQYFGPGTRLTVL.

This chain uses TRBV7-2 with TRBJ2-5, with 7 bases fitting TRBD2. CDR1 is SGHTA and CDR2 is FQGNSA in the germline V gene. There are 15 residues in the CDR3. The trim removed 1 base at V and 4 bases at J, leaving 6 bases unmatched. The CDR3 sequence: CASSLGGGPGETQYF. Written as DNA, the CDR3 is TGTGCCAGCAGCTTAGGGGGAGGGCCCGGAGAGACCCAGTACTTC.

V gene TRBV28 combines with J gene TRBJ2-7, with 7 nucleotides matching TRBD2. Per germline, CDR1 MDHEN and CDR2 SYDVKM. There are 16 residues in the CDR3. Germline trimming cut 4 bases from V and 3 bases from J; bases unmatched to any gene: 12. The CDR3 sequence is CASSSLLKRENYEQYF. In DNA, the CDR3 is TGTGCCAGCAGTTCCCTACTAAAGCGGGAAAACTACGAGCAGTACTTC.

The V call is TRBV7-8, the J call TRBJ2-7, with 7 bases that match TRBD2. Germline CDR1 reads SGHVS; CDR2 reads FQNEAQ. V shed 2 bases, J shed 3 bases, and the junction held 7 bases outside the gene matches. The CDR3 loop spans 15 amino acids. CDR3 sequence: CASSLFRGDRYEQYF. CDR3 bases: TGTGCCAGCAGCTTATTTCGGGGGGACCGCTACGAGCAGTACTTC.